Listed below are T cell receptor beta chains from one sample, sequenced in a study of blood T cell repertoires in COVID-19. TCRdb's copy holds only in-frame clones and misses some; the assay was immunoSEQ multiplex PCR. The sample includes approximately 90,000 clones, about 78% of them seen just once. The material sequenced was peripheral blood. These receptors all come from a woman aged 80 or over with acute or convalescent COVID-19. Both conserved end residues are part of each CDR3. Fields, in order: CDR3 length, clone size, V gene, J gene, CDR3 protein. Clone size is stated in some rows and not others, as once, few, many or a class when expanded.

len: 14; abundance: NA; v_gene: TRBV7-2; j_gene: TRBJ2-5; CDR3aa: CASSLQRGGETQYF
len: 14; abundance: NA; v_gene: TRBV7-8; j_gene: TRBJ1-5; CDR3aa: CASSSGTGNQPQHF
len: 14; abundance: once; v_gene: TRBV15; j_gene: TRBJ1-6; CDR3aa: CATSRGDRDSPLHF
len: 15; abundance: few; v_gene: TRBV19; j_gene: TRBJ1-2; CDR3aa: CASSIGGSRDYGYTF
len: 13; abundance: NA; v_gene: TRBV2; j_gene: TRBJ1-2; CDR3aa: CASRGQGGHGYTF
len: 14; abundance: NA; v_gene: TRBV30; j_gene: TRBJ2-5; CDR3aa: CAWSSLAVQETQYF
len: 13; abundance: few; v_gene: TRBV5-1; j_gene: TRBJ2-5; CDR3aa: CASSPQGAGTQYF
len: 16; abundance: NA; v_gene: TRBV2; j_gene: TRBJ2-2; CDR3aa: CASSGAGGARTGELFF
len: 17; abundance: NA; v_gene: TRBV3-1/TRBV3-2; j_gene: TRBJ1-2; CDR3aa: CASSPGQGRGGLYGYTF
len: 19; abundance: NA; v_gene: TRBV14; j_gene: TRBJ1-3; CDR3aa: CASSQDQLGLTSSGNTIYF
len: 11; abundance: NA; v_gene: TRBV20-1; j_gene: TRBJ2-5; CDR3aa: CSAKTGETQYF
len: 13; abundance: NA; v_gene: TRBV5-4; j_gene: TRBJ1-6; CDR3aa: CASRGSYNSPLHF
len: 18; abundance: NA; v_gene: TRBV4-3; j_gene: TRBJ2-4; CDR3aa: CASSQGLAGEVAKNIQYF
len: 13; abundance: NA; v_gene: TRBV2; j_gene: TRBJ1-2; CDR3aa: CASSPGQEYGYTF
len: 12; abundance: NA; v_gene: TRBV10-2; j_gene: TRBJ2-5; CDR3aa: CASSELAETQYF
len: 16; abundance: NA; v_gene: TRBV5-4; j_gene: TRBJ2-5; CDR3aa: CASSLAPSGVGKTQYF
len: 13; abundance: NA; v_gene: TRBV23-1; j_gene: TRBJ1-2; CDR3aa: CASRMGGQYGYTF
len: 13; abundance: once; v_gene: TRBV12-3/TRBV12-4; j_gene: TRBJ1-1; CDR3aa: CASSRQGNTEAFF
len: 16; abundance: NA; v_gene: TRBV24-1; j_gene: TRBJ1-4; CDR3aa: CATSDKQGALGEKLFF
len: 16; abundance: NA; v_gene: TRBV6-2/TRBV6-3; j_gene: TRBJ1-5; CDR3aa: CASSWVGQSDIQPQHF
len: 16; abundance: NA; v_gene: TRBV25-1; j_gene: TRBJ1-1; CDR3aa: CASSEYRGSTNTEAFF
len: 16; abundance: NA; v_gene: TRBV9; j_gene: TRBJ1-3; CDR3aa: CASSPSGQGSGNTIYF
len: 14; abundance: NA; v_gene: TRBV7-9; j_gene: TRBJ2-7; CDR3aa: CASSAQGGGYEQYF
len: 14; abundance: NA; v_gene: TRBV14; j_gene: TRBJ1-2; CDR3aa: CASLEGAGNYGYTF
len: 13; abundance: NA; v_gene: TRBV4-1; j_gene: TRBJ2-7; CDR3aa: CASSFLAGNEQYF
len: 12; abundance: NA; v_gene: TRBV10-3; j_gene: TRBJ2-3; CDR3aa: CAIGDRTDTQYF
len: 12; abundance: NA; v_gene: TRBV5-4; j_gene: TRBJ2-4; CDR3aa: CASSLDRAPGDF
len: 14; abundance: NA; v_gene: TRBV19; j_gene: TRBJ1-1; CDR3aa: CASRAVGGRGEAFF
len: 19; abundance: NA; v_gene: TRBV7-6; j_gene: TRBJ1-4; CDR3aa: CASSPTLPQGGLRWEKLFF
len: 15; abundance: NA; v_gene: TRBV7-9; j_gene: TRBJ2-1; CDR3aa: CASSPTRGAYNEQFF
len: 15; abundance: NA; v_gene: TRBV6-5; j_gene: TRBJ1-2; CDR3aa: CASSYSWDTFYGYTF
len: 16; abundance: NA; v_gene: TRBV19; j_gene: TRBJ1-1; CDR3aa: CASSPRDRGQSTEAFF
len: 13; abundance: NA; v_gene: TRBV19; j_gene: TRBJ1-1; CDR3aa: CASSPSAGREAFF
len: 16; abundance: few; v_gene: TRBV2; j_gene: TRBJ2-1; CDR3aa: CASSKVAGNTYNEQFF
len: 15; abundance: once; v_gene: TRBV6-2/TRBV6-3; j_gene: TRBJ2-2; CDR3aa: CASSPWAGGTGELFF
len: 17; abundance: NA; v_gene: TRBV14; j_gene: TRBJ1-3; CDR3aa: CASSHRTGPLAGNTIYF
len: 14; abundance: NA; v_gene: TRBV4-2; j_gene: TRBJ1-1; CDR3aa: CASSRGTGRTEAFF
len: 13; abundance: NA; v_gene: TRBV2; j_gene: TRBJ1-6; CDR3aa: CASLGSYNSPLHF
len: 14; abundance: many; v_gene: TRBV2; j_gene: TRBJ1-1; CDR3aa: CASRHRFMNTEAFF
len: 17; abundance: NA; v_gene: TRBV7-8; j_gene: TRBJ2-3; CDR3aa: CASSPRTSGVRTDTQYF
len: 16; abundance: NA; v_gene: TRBV18; j_gene: TRBJ1-2; CDR3aa: CASSLTRDKGTYGYTF
len: 14; abundance: NA; v_gene: TRBV11-1; j_gene: TRBJ2-5; CDR3aa: CASSLVRTDETQYF
len: 13; abundance: few; v_gene: TRBV9; j_gene: TRBJ2-5; CDR3aa: CASSRGIQETQYF
len: 17; abundance: NA; v_gene: TRBV12-5; j_gene: TRBJ2-2; CDR3aa: CASALLAGGFYTGELFF
len: 14; abundance: NA; v_gene: TRBV4-3; j_gene: TRBJ1-2; CDR3aa: CASSQDLQVDGYTF
len: 13; abundance: NA; v_gene: TRBV6-5; j_gene: TRBJ2-7; CDR3aa: CASSYGQRSEQYF
len: 14; abundance: few; v_gene: TRBV27; j_gene: TRBJ1-1; CDR3aa: CASSLREPNTEAFF
len: 14; abundance: NA; v_gene: TRBV7-2; j_gene: TRBJ2-7; CDR3aa: CASTYSGGDREQYF
len: 15; abundance: NA; v_gene: TRBV7-2; j_gene: TRBJ1-1; CDR3aa: CASNSRDRGEFEAFF
len: 14; abundance: NA; v_gene: TRBV18; j_gene: TRBJ1-2; CDR3aa: CASSPDTDTYGYTF
len: 14; abundance: NA; v_gene: TRBV2; j_gene: TRBJ1-1; CDR3aa: CASREPGVNTEAFF
len: 14; abundance: NA; v_gene: TRBV19; j_gene: TRBJ1-2; CDR3aa: CASSMRAQPKGYTF
len: 12; abundance: NA; v_gene: TRBV10-3; j_gene: TRBJ2-7; CDR3aa: CAIRALNYEQYF
len: 15; abundance: NA; v_gene: TRBV5-1; j_gene: TRBJ2-3; CDR3aa: CASRAQGSPTDTQYF
len: 12; abundance: NA; v_gene: TRBV3-1/TRBV3-2; j_gene: TRBJ1-1; CDR3aa: CASSRTDTEAFF